This TCR beta chain was retrieved from a study of cytomegalovirus exposure and HLA in healthy donors (TCRdb year 2017). Looking at the study overall: An earlier analysis of 587 of the donors reported roughly 300 Gb of sequence data and 95 million to 120 million unique TCR beta sequences obtained from about 179 million T cells. The study profiled the T cell repertoires of hundreds of subjects by immunosequencing and related them to cytomegalovirus serostatus. Along with the roughly 710-subject first cohort, a separate validation cohort of about 110 different subjects was used. High-throughput TCR immunosequencing, statistical association of individual TCRs with disease status, and machine learning were combined to predict cytomegalovirus infection status. Among some 410 genotyped donors of the cohort, an average of roughly 230,000 unique TCR beta nucleotide sequences was sequenced per donor, of which roughly 18% were non-productive. Among the roughly 410 genotyped donors, approximately 82% belonged to the genetic ancestry cluster associated with self-reported Caucasian donors. Rather than using new phenotypic data, the later analysis identified candidate immune exposures from TCR beta sequences and from how often those sequences occurred across donors. All discovery cohort repertoires had been generated on a single sequencing platform. An earlier analysis of around 640 of the donors used high-throughput TCR beta sequencing to judge whether each TCR beta V gene segment behaved as functional or pseudogenic. The number of donors typed differed by locus, with roughly 629-640 for A, B, C, DRB1 and DQB1, around 560 for DQA1, 600 to 610 for DPA1, and some 440 for DPB1. Genome-wide SNP genotypes for about 55% of the 666 donors were used in a later genetic analysis, which treated that subset as a discovery cohort. Donor age, sex, ethnicity and CMV serostatus were compiled together with the repertoire data. The aim of the study was to test whether cataloging public T cell receptors could identify signatures of past pathogen exposure. A later analysis re-analyzed previously published TCR beta repertoires from roughly 690 donors and added high-resolution HLA genotyping to study TCR occurrence patterns. An early release that covered about 600 HLA-typed donors contained approximately 320 gigabases of sequencing data and tens of millions of unique TCR sequences. HLA typing included class I and class II loci at four-digit resolution. Because of strong linkage in the cohort, roughly five DR-DQ haplotypes were treated as single units for association and clustering.

For CDR1 and CDR2, the germline V gene lists SGHNT and YENEEA. Compared with germline, V lacks 5 bases and J lacks 3 bases; bases without a gene match: 4. From its cysteine to its phenylalanine, the CDR3 spans 15 amino acids. The read is trimmed to its CDR3 DNA, 45 bases read in frame from base 1. In total, about 650 healthy bone marrow donors made up the cohort. At the time of sampling, every cohort member was nominally healthy, though immune exposures that went unrecorded were likely present. The donor tested CMV seronegative, placing the donor among the roughly 340 seronegative members of the cohort. A peripheral blood sample was provided by each donor, and peripheral blood mononuclear cells were used for TCR beta sequencing. Genomic DNA was extracted from the blood cell samples with the Qiagen DNeasy Blood Extraction Kit. Libraries were constructed by the immunoSEQ multiplex PCR assay. For the multiplex PCR, a mixture combining 60 forward primers for TCR Vbeta segments and 13 reverse primers for TCR Jbeta segments was used. Amplification of the CDR3 region of rearranged TCR beta genes was performed with a multiplex PCR assay on genomic DNA. The amplified TCR beta libraries were sequenced on the Illumina HiSeq System as 87-base-pair reads. For the original study's pipeline: In a later analysis, some 80 million unique TCR beta chains were counted across the roughly 700 repertoires, and around 10 million of these chains were shared by at least two donors. Raw reads were error-corrected and collapsed into unique sequences by a nearest-neighbor algorithm in which closely related sequences were merged to remove PCR and sequencing errors. CDR3 sequences were aligned to IMGT reference sequences to assign V, D and J gene segments. For a sequence to be retained, a match of at least six nucleotides was required to both a V gene segment and a J gene segment. Rearrangements were called productive when the CDR3 lacked stop codons and stayed in frame with V and J; all others were non-productive. CDR3 was defined according to IMGT convention as the region running from the second conserved V-encoded cysteine to the conserved J-encoded phenylalanine. The earlier analysis of a few hundred of the donors excluded sequences that lacked an unambiguous match to a single V gene segment. In an earlier analysis of 587 of the donors, a V segment was called functional when productive rearrangements were above 56.7%, and segregating when the standard deviation between donors exceeded 5%. A statistical classification framework was built for diagnosing cytomegalovirus status from the catalog of TCR beta chain sequences. A later analysis assigned V and J genes by comparing TCR nucleotide sequences with IMGT/GENE-DB human TR gene sequences. In a later analysis, CDR3 sequences and most-parsimonious VDJ recombination scenarios were assigned using the TCRdist pipeline. In a later analysis, each TCR beta chain was defined by its CDR3 amino acid sequence together with its V-gene family, and reads without a unique V-gene family were excluded. As a way to deal with suspected cross-contamination and a sequencing artifact, a later analysis dropped 450 to 600 nucleotide sequences that were highly shared and had low generation probability. In a later analysis, a clonal expansion index was calculated for each public chain from normalized within-repertoire ranks of inferred template counts. In a later analysis, generation probabilities were computed using a VDJ recombination model fitted to out-of-frame rearrangements, and the results were checked against IGoR. In a later analysis, hypergeometric tests were used to score TCR-TCR, TCR-HLA and TCR-CMV co-occurrence, with a repertoire-size bias correction applied to TCR pairs. In a later analysis, false discovery rates were estimated by permuting HLA or CMV assignments 20 times. A later analysis grouped co-occurring TCRs with DBSCAN, adding TCRdist sequence similarity when clustering within HLA-allele-positive subsets. Repertoires with fewer than 30,000 or more than 120,000 public chains were left out of co-occurrence clustering, as were about 5 repertoires with anomalous nucleotide sharing. TCRdb carries this immuneACCESS record with in-frame sequences only. Its versions omit some clonotypes, under half of them owing to an unresolved V gene in the studies checked, with the rest unexplained. That table supplies the V and J calls and clone size; D and trimming were determined from the DNA. This sample lists 180,000 or so clones; under 80% were detected once. The top ten constitute 3.1% of the sample.

Study-wide conclusions, independent of this receptor: A further reported finding was that TCR beta sequences accurately predicted the HLA-A and HLA-B alleles for most subjects in the first cohort. A later analysis found that HLA-associated TCR beta chains were more clonally expanded and had lower generation probabilities than equally common non-associated chains. According to a later genetic analysis, donors in an Asian-associated ancestry cluster had fewer N-insertions in productive TCRs than the approximately 650-donor mean. Linkage disequilibrium might explain the correlated functional status among segregating V segments, but an unknown experimental factor could not be ruled out. The only immune exposure information available for the cohort was CMV serostatus. Because HLA typing was missing for some donors at each locus, association tests included only the typed subset. A group of highly shared sequence variants was considered likely to be a technical artifact of the sequencing pipeline. Some IMGT-functional V segments, including TRBV6-2 and TRBV6-3, could not be distinguished by the 87-base-pair reads and were therefore excluded. In a later analysis, over 15,000 TCR beta sequences were associated with specific HLA alleles at a false discovery rate of 0.05. Across donors, most TCR sequences were observed very rarely, whereas some public TCRs were present in many individuals. Three of the identified cytomegalovirus-associated TCR beta chains were confirmed in vitro to be specific for cytomegalovirus antigens. In this cohort, only TCR beta chains were sequenced, and detectable features were limited by the absence of alpha or paired-chain data. When HLA alleles, especially DR and DQ, strongly co-occurred, TCR associations were difficult to assign to individual alleles. The study gave a list of more than 150 TCR beta chains associated with cytomegalovirus. The authors suggested that the approach could potentially be extended to other disease states and immunological phenotypes. In a later analysis, the rate of TCR association differed among HLA loci, with DRB1 alleles having the most associated TCRs and HLA-C alleles having the fewest. According to a later analysis, most CMV-associated TCR beta chains appeared to be HLA-restricted, and the HLA associations seemed to be driven largely by CMV exposure. The presence/absence analyses assumed that sequencing depth was roughly uniform across donors, and that assumption may not be true. V-gene and J-gene trimming of TCR beta chains was associated with a missense DCLRE1C variant in a later genetic analysis, and the association was replicated in an independent cohort. The earlier analysis of 450 to 700 of the donors excluded 15 to 20 rarely observed V segments, including chromosome 9 orphons, because counts were too low. An earlier analysis of 450 to 750 of the donors showed that most TCR beta V segments appeared in productive rearrangements either about 87% or about 30% of the time, which broadly matched IMGT annotations. In both the original and validation cohorts, the classifier was reported to diagnose cytomegalovirus status with high specificity and sensitivity. Several of the top co-occurrence clusters appeared to be linked to parvovirus B19, influenza, CMV and Epstein-Barr virus, according to a later analysis.

Points on this clone: Its cognate antigen has yet to be identified. No base qualities exist here, and no much larger clone lies one base off it.

The chain was built from TRBV11-3 and TRBJ2-2, with TRBD2 matching 9 junction bases. Sequenced sample: PBMCs. The origin of this receptor is a female donor in good health and CMV-seronegative. The DNA is as follows: TGTGCCAGCAGCCGGAGGACTAGCGACACCGGGGAGCTGTTTTTT. Translation gives CASSRRTSDTGELFF.